This TCR beta chain was retrieved from a study of pediatric ulcerative colitis. Using immunoSEQ multiplex PCR, the repertoire was profiled, and TCRdb retains in-frame clones only, with some absent. This table has tens of thousands of clones, about 89% appearing once. The germline V and J ends were trimmed by 3 bases and 2 bases, with 13 bases remaining between them. The germline V gene has CDR1 ENHRY and CDR2 SYGVKD. CDR3 size: 15 residues. The sample was blood. The V call is TRBV10-3, the J call TRBJ1-1; TRBD1 might be the D (5 bases). The origin of this receptor is a boy aged 5-17 years who was a control in a study of pediatric ulcerative colitis. The CDR3 coding sequence is TGTGCCATCAGTGATCCGCCCCAGGGAAACACTGAAGCTTTCTTT. Translation gives CAISDPPQGNTEAFF.